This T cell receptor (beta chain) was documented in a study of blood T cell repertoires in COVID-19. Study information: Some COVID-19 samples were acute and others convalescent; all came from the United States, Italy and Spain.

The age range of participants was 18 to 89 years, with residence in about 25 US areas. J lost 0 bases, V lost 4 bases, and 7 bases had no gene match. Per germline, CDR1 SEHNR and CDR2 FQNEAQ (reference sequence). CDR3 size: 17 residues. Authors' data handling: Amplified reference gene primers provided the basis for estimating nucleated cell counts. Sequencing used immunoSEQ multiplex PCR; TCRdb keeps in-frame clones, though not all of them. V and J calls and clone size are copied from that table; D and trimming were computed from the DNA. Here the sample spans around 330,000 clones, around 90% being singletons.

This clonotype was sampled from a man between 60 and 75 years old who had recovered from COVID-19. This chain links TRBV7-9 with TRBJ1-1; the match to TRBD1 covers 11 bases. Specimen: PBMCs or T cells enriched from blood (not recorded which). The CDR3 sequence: CASSYGTGGYMNTEAFF. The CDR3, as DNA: TGTGCCAGCAGCTACGGGACAGGGGGATACATGAACACTGAAGCTTTCTTT.